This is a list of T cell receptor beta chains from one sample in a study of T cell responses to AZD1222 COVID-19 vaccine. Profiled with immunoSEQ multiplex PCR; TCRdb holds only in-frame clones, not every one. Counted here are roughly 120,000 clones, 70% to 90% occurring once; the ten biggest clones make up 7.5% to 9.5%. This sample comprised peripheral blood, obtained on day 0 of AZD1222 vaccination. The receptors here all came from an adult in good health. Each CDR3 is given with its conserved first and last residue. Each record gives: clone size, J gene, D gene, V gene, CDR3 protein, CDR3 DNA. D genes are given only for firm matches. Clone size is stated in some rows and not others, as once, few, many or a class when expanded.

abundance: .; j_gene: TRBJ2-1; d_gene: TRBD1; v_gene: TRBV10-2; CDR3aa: CASKGVPGQGIRSVRNEQFF; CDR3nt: TGCGCCAGCAAAGGGGTTCCGGGACAGGGAATTCGGTCGGTTAGGAATGAGCAGTTCTTC
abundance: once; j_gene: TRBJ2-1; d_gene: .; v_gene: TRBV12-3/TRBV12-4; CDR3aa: CASSSSPRNEQFF; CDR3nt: TGTGCCAGCAGTTCTTCCCCAAGGAATGAGCAGTTCTTC
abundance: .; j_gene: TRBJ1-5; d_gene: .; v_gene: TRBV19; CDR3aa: CASSMRMGWRGSEYSNQPQHF; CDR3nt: TGTGCCAGTAGTATGAGGATGGGGTGGCGTGGGTCGGAGTATAGCAATCAGCCCCAGCATTTT
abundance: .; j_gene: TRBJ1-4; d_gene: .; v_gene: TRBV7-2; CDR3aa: CASSTRQMGEKLFF; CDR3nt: TGTGCCAGCAGCACTCGACAGATGGGTGAAAAACTGTTTTTT
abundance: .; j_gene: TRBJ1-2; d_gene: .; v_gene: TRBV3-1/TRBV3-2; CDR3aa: CASSPPLGSTHGYTF; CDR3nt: TGTGCCAGCAGCCCCCCCCTGGGCAGTACCCATGGCTACACCTTC
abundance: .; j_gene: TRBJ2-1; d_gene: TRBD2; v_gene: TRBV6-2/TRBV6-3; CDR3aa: CASSNSGGSNEQFF; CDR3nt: TGTGCCAGCAGTAATAGCGGGGGGTCCAATGAGCAGTTCTTC
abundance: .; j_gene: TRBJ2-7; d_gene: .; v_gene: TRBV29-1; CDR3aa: CSVGRQGWEQYF; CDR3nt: TGCAGCGTTGGTCGGCAGGGGTGGGAGCAGTACTTC
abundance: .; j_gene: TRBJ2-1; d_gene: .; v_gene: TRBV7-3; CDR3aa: CASSPRGSAINEQFF; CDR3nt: TGTGCCAGCAGCCCCCGGGGTAGCGCGATCAATGAGCAGTTCTTC
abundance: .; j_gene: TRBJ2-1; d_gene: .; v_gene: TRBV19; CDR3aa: CASSMRAGGNEQFF; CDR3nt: TGTGCCAGTAGTATGAGGGCCGGGGGCAATGAGCAGTTCTTC
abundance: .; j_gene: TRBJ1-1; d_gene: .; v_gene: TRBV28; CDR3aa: CASSPPRLGADTEAFF; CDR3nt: TGTGCCAGCAGTCCGCCCCGGCTCGGCGCAGACACTGAAGCTTTCTTT
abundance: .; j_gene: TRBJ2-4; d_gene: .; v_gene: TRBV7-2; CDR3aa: CASSLAYDLLAKNIQYF; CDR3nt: TGTGCCAGCAGCTTAGCGTACGACTTGCTGGCCAAAAACATTCAGTACTTC
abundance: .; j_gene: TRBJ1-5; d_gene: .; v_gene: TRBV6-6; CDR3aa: CASSYVLASGNQPQHF; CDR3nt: TGTGCCAGCAGTTATGTTTTAGCCAGCGGCAATCAGCCCCAGCATTTT
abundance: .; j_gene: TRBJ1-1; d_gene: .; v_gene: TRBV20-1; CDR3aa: CSAIRTGLAFF; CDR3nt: TGCAGTGCTATTCGAACAGGGTTGGCTTTCTTT
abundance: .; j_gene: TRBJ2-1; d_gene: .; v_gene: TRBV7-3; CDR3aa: CASARDVYNEQFF; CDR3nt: TGTGCCAGCGCCCGAGACGTTTACAATGAGCAGTTCTTC
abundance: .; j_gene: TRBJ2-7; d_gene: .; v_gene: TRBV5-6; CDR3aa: CASSPEVQGYEQYF; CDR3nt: TGTGCCAGCAGCCCCGAGGTACAGGGCTACGAGCAGTACTTC
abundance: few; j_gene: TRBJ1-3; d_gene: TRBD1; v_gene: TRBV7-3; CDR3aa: CASSQGAGNTIYF; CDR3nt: TGTGCCAGCAGCCAGGGGGCTGGAAACACCATATATTTT
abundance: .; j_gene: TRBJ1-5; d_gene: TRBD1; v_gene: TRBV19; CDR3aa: CASQPGQGWDQPQHF; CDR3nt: TGTGCCAGCCAACCCGGACAGGGATGGGATCAGCCCCAGCATTTT
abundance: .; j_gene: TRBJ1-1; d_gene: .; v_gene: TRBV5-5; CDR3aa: CASSFTNTEAFF; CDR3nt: TGTGCCAGCAGCTTCACCAACACTGAAGCTTTCTTT
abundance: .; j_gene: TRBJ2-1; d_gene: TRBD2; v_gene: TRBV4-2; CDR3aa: CASSQASGGGVIHNEQFF; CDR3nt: TGTGCCAGCAGCCAAGCTAGCGGGGGGGGAGTGATCCACAATGAGCAGTTCTTC
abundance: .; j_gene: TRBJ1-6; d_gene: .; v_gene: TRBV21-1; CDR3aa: CASSNYRGMGGYSPLHF; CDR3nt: TGTGCCAGCAGCAACTACAGGGGGATGGGTGGGTATTCACCCCTCCACTTT